A selection of T cell receptor beta chains follows, all from one sample in a study of T-cell reconstitution after alpha-beta-depleted transplantation in children. TCRdb processed the PCR reads anew with MiXCR; each CDR3 protein has one entry. The table has a few hundred thousand distinct CDR3 sequences, 27% seen once; the top ten hold about 35%. The specimen was PBMCs, collected before TCRalphabeta/CD19-depleted stem cell transplant. The receptors shown here come from a boy younger than two with Wiskott-Aldrich syndrome, due to receive a stem cell transplant. Each CDR3 is given with its conserved first and last residue. Fields, in order: D gene, V gene, clone size, J gene, CDR3 protein, CDR3 DNA. D genes are given only for firm matches. Size is stated for part of the rows, as once, few or many counts, or as a class when the clone is expanded.

TRBD2	TRBV20-1	-	TRBJ2-7	CSAREAGDSYEQYF	TGCAGTGCTAGAGAAGCGGGAGACTCCTACGAGCAGTACTTC
-	TRBV20-1	few	TRBJ2-7	CSAPRHLSSYEQYF	TGCAGTGCCCCCCGACACCTAAGCTCCTACGAGCAGTACTTC
TRBD1	TRBV5-1	few	TRBJ2-3	CASSPAAGGAYTDTQYF	TGCGCCAGCAGCCCGGCAGCAGGGGGCGCTTACACAGATACGCAGTATTTT
-	TRBV6-1	few	TRBJ2-1	CASSLRAGRPGEQFF	TGTGCCAGCAGCCTCCGAGCAGGGCGCCCGGGTGAGCAGTTCTTC
TRBD2	TRBV20-1	-	TRBJ2-5	CSARDPSAGGGKTQYF	TGCAGTGCTAGAGATCCAAGCGCGGGAGGAGGGAAGACCCAGTACTTC
TRBD2	TRBV5-6	-	TRBJ2-5	CASSFGLAPLYQETQYF	TGTGCCAGCAGCTTTGGACTAGCGCCCCTGTACCAAGAGACCCAGTACTTC
TRBD2	TRBV20-1	-	TRBJ2-1	CSASPLAGVNEQFF	TGCAGTGCTAGTCCCCTAGCGGGAGTAAATGAGCAGTTCTTC
-	TRBV10-1	few	TRBJ2-4	CASSHPGTTKNIQYF	TGCGCCAGCAGTCATCCCGGGACCACCAAAAACATTCAGTACTTC
-	TRBV20-1	-	TRBJ1-2	CSAPVIGVSYGYTF	TGCAGTGCTCCTGTGATTGGGGTCTCCTATGGCTACACCTTC
TRBD2	TRBV7-2	-	TRBJ2-1	CASSLVALAGGNEQFF	TGTGCCAGCAGCTTAGTGGCGCTAGCGGGAGGGAATGAGCAGTTCTTC
TRBD2	TRBV11-1	few	TRBJ2-1	CASSSPAGERTRSYNEQFF	TGTGCCAGCAGCTCACCAGCGGGAGAGCGAACTCGGTCCTACAATGAGCAGTTCTTC
TRBD2	TRBV7-9	few	TRBJ2-1	CASSFRLAGKSYNEQFF	TGTGCCAGCAGTTTTCGACTAGCGGGGAAATCCTACAATGAGCAGTTCTTC
-	TRBV20-1	-	TRBJ2-2	CSARPYTGELFF	TGCAGTGCCCGACCCTACACCGGGGAGCTGTTTTTT
-	TRBV5-1	few	TRBJ2-1	CASSLGVAEYNEQFF	TGCGCCAGCAGCCTTGGGGTAGCGGAATACAATGAGCAGTTCTTC
TRBD1	TRBV12-3/TRBV12-4	-	TRBJ2-1	CASSLRGQGYNEQFF	TGTGCCAGCAGTTTGAGGGGACAGGGTTACAATGAGCAGTTCTTC
-	TRBV5-5	-	TRBJ2-7	CASSLELKNEQYF	TGTGCCAGCAGCTTGGAGTTGAAGAACGAGCAGTACTTC
TRBD2	TRBV20-1	-	TRBJ2-1	CSPGLRRNEQFF	TGCAGTCCGGGACTAAGACGCAATGAGCAGTTCTTC
TRBD1	TRBV28	-	TRBJ1-6	CASSRTGESVLYNSPLHF	TGTGCCAGCAGTCGCACAGGGGAGAGTGTTTTGTATAATTCACCCCTCCACTTT
TRBD2	TRBV28	-	TRBJ2-1	CASSLSPGTSGSFYNEQFF	TGTGCCAGCAGTTTATCGCCCGGGACTAGCGGGAGTTTCTACAATGAGCAGTTCTTC
TRBD1	TRBV5-1	few	TRBJ2-1	CASSLEGGASYEQFF	TGCGCCAGCAGCTTGGAAGGGGGCGCTAGCTATGAGCAGTTCTTC
TRBD2	TRBV18	-	TRBJ2-1	CASSAGLAGSSEQFF	TGTGCCAGCTCAGCTGGCCTAGCGGGATCTTCTGAGCAGTTCTTC
-	TRBV13	-	TRBJ1-1	CASSLLKGGNTEAFF	TGTGCCAGCAGCCTCCTCAAGGGAGGGAACACTGAAGCTTTCTTT
-	TRBV5-6	many	TRBJ2-6	CASSAWGSSSGANVLTF	TGTGCCAGCAGCGCATGGGGATCAAGCTCTGGGGCCAACGTCCTGACTTTC
TRBD2	TRBV2	-	TRBJ2-1	CASSGLGREGYNEQFF	TGTGCCAGCAGTGGCCTCGGGCGGGAGGGGTACAATGAGCAGTTCTTC
TRBD1	TRBV19	-	TRBJ2-1	CASSIEGTAFLFSYNEQFF	TGTGCCAGTAGTATAGAGGGGACAGCCTTTCTTTTTTCCTACAATGAGCAGTTCTTC
-	TRBV28	few	TRBJ2-5	CASTRAPGTQYF	TGTGCCAGCACCAGGGCTCCGGGGACCCAGTACTTC
TRBD1	TRBV10-3	-	TRBJ2-3	CAISLSISGTGDVEQYF	TGTGCCATCAGCCTTTCCATATCTGGGACAGGGGACGTTGAGCAGTATTTT
-	TRBV7-9	few	TRBJ1-2	CASSLSVRTGYTF	TGTGCCAGCAGCTTATCAGTTAGGACTGGCTACACCTTC
-	TRBV4-2	-	TRBJ2-1	CASSPRLDLHEQFF	TGTGCCAGCAGCCCTAGGCTAGACTTGCATGAGCAGTTCTTC
TRBD2	TRBV12-3/TRBV12-4	-	TRBJ2-7	CASSLAPKKLAGVYEQYF	TGTGCCAGCAGTTTAGCGCCCAAAAAGCTAGCGGGAGTCTACGAGCAGTACTTC
TRBD2	TRBV20-1	few	TRBJ2-4	CSAAGTSGRRAKNIQYF	TGCAGTGCAGCCGGGACTAGCGGGAGAAGAGCCAAAAACATTCAGTACTTC
-	TRBV28	few	TRBJ2-3	CASSEPGRATDTQYF	TGTGCCAGCTCTGAACCGGGACGGGCTACAGATACGCAGTATTTT
-	TRBV7-9	few	TRBJ2-2	CASSRPLTGRSGELFF	TGTGCCAGCAGCCGTCCCCTTACAGGACGGAGCGGGGAGCTGTTTTTT
-	TRBV12-3/TRBV12-4	few	TRBJ2-2	CASRIRNTGELFF	TGTGCCAGCAGGATACGGAACACCGGGGAGCTGTTTTTT
-	TRBV19	few	TRBJ2-5	CASSTLDSQETQYF	TGTGCCAGTAGTACTTTGGACAGCCAAGAGACCCAGTACTTC
TRBD1	TRBV5-1	few	TRBJ2-7	CASSLNSGTEYEQYF	TGCGCCAGCAGCTTGAACTCCGGGACAGAGTACGAGCAGTACTTC
-	TRBV27	-	TRBJ1-4	CASSSGPRYEKLFF	TGTGCCAGCAGTTCAGGACCGCGCTATGAAAAACTGTTTTTT
TRBD2	TRBV5-1	-	TRBJ2-1	CASEREPTYNEQFF	TGCGCCTCTGAGCGGGAGCCTACTTACAATGAGCAGTTCTTC
TRBD2	TRBV29-1	-	TRBJ2-1	CSVQWVGTSGSSYNEQFF	TGCAGCGTTCAATGGGTCGGAACTAGCGGGAGCTCCTACAATGAGCAGTTCTTC
-	TRBV12-3/TRBV12-4	-	TRBJ2-3	CASSLWGSSTDTQYF	TGTGCCAGCAGTTTATGGGGCAGCAGCACAGATACGCAGTATTTT
TRBD1	TRBV5-1	-	TRBJ2-7	CASSLSVETGGYEQYF	TGCGCCAGCAGCTTGTCTGTCGAGACAGGGGGCTACGAGCAGTACTTC
-	TRBV5-1	-	TRBJ2-6	CASKGNSGANVLTF	TGCGCCAGCAAGGGGAACTCCGGGGCCAACGTCCTGACTTTC
-	TRBV20-1	few	TRBJ1-5	CSARASNQPQHF	TGCAGTGCTAGAGCCTCCAATCAGCCCCAGCATTTT
TRBD2	TRBV27	-	TRBJ2-3	CASSLSISGSTDTQYF	TGTGCCAGCAGTTTAAGTATTAGCGGGAGCACAGATACGCAGTATTTT
-	TRBV24-1	-	TRBJ2-5	CATSAVPLGNPEETQYF	TGTGCCACCAGTGCCGTCCCGTTGGGGAATCCCGAAGAGACCCAGTACTTC
-	TRBV28	few	TRBJ2-1	CASTPGTNEQFF	TGTGCCAGCACCCCGGGGACAAACGAGCAGTTCTTC
-	TRBV11-2	few	TRBJ1-4	CASSVTEKLFF	TGTGCCAGCAGCGTTACGGAAAAACTGTTTTTT
TRBD2	TRBV28	-	TRBJ2-7	CASSFWSSGRFPPTAEQYF	TGTGCCAGCAGTTTTTGGTCTAGCGGGAGGTTCCCTCCCACGGCGGAGCAGTACTTC
-	TRBV4-2	few	TRBJ2-7	CASSQDTSSSEQYF	TGTGCCAGCAGCCAGGACACTAGTTCTTCCGAGCAGTACTTC
TRBD1	TRBV19	few	TRBJ2-1	CASSGEGQAGYNEQFF	TGTGCCAGTAGTGGAGAGGGACAGGCCGGTTACAATGAGCAGTTCTTC
TRBD1	TRBV5-1	few	TRBJ1-2	CASNTGTDYGYTF	TGCGCCAGCAATACCGGGACAGACTATGGCTACACCTTC
-	TRBV5-1	-	TRBJ2-6	CASSLRTPGRLSGANVLTF	TGCGCCAGCAGCTTGCGGACACCGGGACGCCTCTCTGGGGCCAACGTCCTGACTTTC